This T cell receptor beta chain was captured in a study of vaccination and CD4 T cells after COVID-19. Background on the study: Four females and six males made up the convalescents, two of whom were Hispanic. It was a median about 100 days after diagnosis, with a range of 35 to 161, that post-COVID samples were drawn. General study results and limits: Spike mono-reactive clones accounted for 304 of the 307 vaccine-specific clones found in convalescent patients.

A word on this clonotype: Its specificity is not known. The junction shows a germline mismatch at one end, possibly a read error.

This CDR3 is built from 14 residues. Looked up from germline, CDR1 is MNHNS and CDR2 is SASEGT. Noted treatment: approximately nine-day PBMC culture with coronavirus spike peptide pools or control peptides (ViraFEST assay). From the unexposed donor, CD4+ T cells were collected ahead of the COVID-19 pandemic (2011-2018). ViraFEST enlarged antigen-specific T cell populations with peptide pools and afterwards sequenced TCRs. Sequencing of the DNA from cultured CD4+ T cells was carried out with the Oncomine TCR Beta short-read assay. Using its own MiXCR run on the PCR reads, TCRdb lists one record per CDR3 protein. The sample yields about 5,600 distinct CDR3 sequences, 35% to 50% seen once.

J is TRBJ1-5 and V is TRBV6-1; perhaps TRBD1 as D (5 bases). The clonotype originates from a human donor in good health. The sequencing input was CD4+ T cells from blood, cultured in vitro. CDR3 amino acids: CASGEDSENQPQHF. CDR3 bases: TGTGCCAGCGGTGAAGACAGCGAAAATCAGCCCCAGCATTTT.